This TCR beta chain was documented in a study of T cell responses to AZD1222 COVID-19 vaccine. Overall study results and limits: Spike-specific TCRs gained breadth and depth after people received two AZD1222 doses. Females made up more of the donors, who were largely white British, and clonal diversity may have come out too low. All repertoire sampling was performed exclusively after the peak T cell response. Nearly half of spike-specific TCRs reportedly target unmutated variant regions.

Produced via immunoSEQ multiplex PCR; TCRdb's table is partial and in-frame only. The top ten hold less than 15% of the sample, which has 130,000 to 150,000 clones, 85% to 95% seen once. Comment on this clone: Its antigen is as yet unknown.

The germline gives CDR1 MDHEN, CDR2 SYDVKM. The CDR3 runs 17 residues. Trimming cost V 1 base and J 4 bases, with 17 bases left between them. V gene TRBV28 combines with J gene TRBJ1-5; D call uncertain. This sample comprised peripheral blood, obtained after recovery from COVID-19. This sequence was found in an adult who had recovered from COVID-19. The CDR3 here is CASSLLPPEDANQPQHF. The CDR3 nucleotides are TGTGCCAGCAGTTTATTACCTCCGGAGGACGCTAATCAGCCCCAGCATTTT. Combining the CDR3 with reference TRBV28 and TRBJ1-5 gives the whole variable domain DVKVTQSSRYLVKRTGEKVFLECVQDMDHENMFWYRQDPGLGLRLIYFSYDVKMKEKGDIPEGYSVSREKKERFSLILESASTNQTSMYLCASSLLPPEDANQPQHFGDGTRLSIL.